The 18 T cell receptor beta chains given below trace back to one sample, sequenced in a study of blood T cell repertoires in COVID-19. This table comes from immunoSEQ multiplex PCR, and its TCRdb copy is limited to in-frame clones, with some not included. The table shows 110,000 to 150,000 clones, with 75% to 90% occurring only once. The sequenced sample was PBMCs or T cells enriched from blood (not recorded which). The receptor source for this set is a man in his 60s who had recovered from COVID-19.

The genes are TRBV29-1 and TRBJ1-2; D remains ambiguous. Germline loops: CDR1 SQVTM, CDR2 ANQGSEA. V lost 6 bases and J lost 2, with 10 bases in between. CDR3 length equals 12 residues. The CDR3 nucleotides are TGCAGCGTCGCAGACTTCAACTATGGCTACACCTTC. Its translation is CSVADFNYGYTF. The full variable domain, with the rest looked up from reference TRBV29-1 and TRBJ1-2, is SAVISQKPSRDICQRGTSLTIQCQVDSQVTMMFWYRQQPGQSLTLIATANQGSEATYESGFVIDKFPISRPNLTFSTLTVSNMSPEDSSIYLCSVADFNYGYTFGSGTRLTVV.

V gene TRBV28 combines with J gene TRBJ1-1; D is unresolved. The germline gives CDR1 MDHEN, CDR2 SYDVKM. CDR3 length: 15 residues. The V end was cut by 5 bases, the J end by 1 base, with 14 bases between. For the CDR3, the DNA is TGTGCCAGCAGTGGTAACCCCTGGCCGAACACTGAAGCTTTCTTT. Its protein is CASSGNPWPNTEAFF. Full variable domain (missing parts from reference TRBV28 and TRBJ1-1): DVKVTQSSRYLVKRTGEKVFLECVQDMDHENMFWYRQDPGLGLRLIYFSYDVKMKEKGDIPEGYSVSREKKERFSLILESASTNQTSMYLCASSGNPWPNTEAFFGQGTRLTVV.

This clone was detected many times. This chain uses TRBV28 with TRBJ1-1, with 9 bases identical to TRBD1. Germline loops: CDR1 MDHEN, CDR2 SYDVKM. The CDR3 runs 14 residues. With V trimmed by 5 bases and J by 4 bases, 5 bases remained unmatched. CDR3 nucleotides: TGTGCCAGCAGTACAGGGGGCAGGGGCACTGAAGCTTTCTTT. This codes for CASSTGGRGTEAFF.

The rearrangement joins TRBV6-5 to TRBJ1-2; D possibly corresponds to TRBD1 (5 bases). Germline CDR1 is MNHEY and CDR2 is SVGAGI. Trimming cost V 5 bases and J 4 bases, with 11 bases left between them. CDR3 length: 13 residues. This chain's CDR3 is CASSKAGRYGYTF. The CDR3 bases are TGTGCCAGCAGTAAGGCAGGGCGCTATGGCTACACCTTC.

This chain uses TRBV9 with TRBJ2-2; possible D gene TRBD1, 5 bases. V was trimmed by 6 bases and J by 0 bases, leaving 9 bases between them. Germline loops: CDR1 SGDLS, CDR2 YYNGEE. The CDR3 contains 14 residues. The CDR3: CASNAGTNTGELFF. Written as DNA, the CDR3 is TGTGCCAGCAATGCAGGGACGAACACCGGGGAGCTGTTTTTT.

The rearrangement uses TRBV7-3 and TRBJ2-1; no reliable D call. The CDR3 runs 13 residues. Germline-derived CDR1 and CDR2 are SGHTA and FQGTGA. The V gene lost 5 bases and the J gene lost 6 bases, with 11 bases spanning the gap. The CDR3 DNA is TGTGCCAGCAGCGTAAGTCGCAGCAATGAGCAGTTCTTC. It is translated as CASSVSRSNEQFF.

The chain recombines TRBV6-9 with TRBJ2-7; possibly TRBD2 for D (5 bases). From germline, CDR1 is MNHGY and CDR2 SVAAGI. The ends were cut back, 3 bases at V and 0 bases at J, with 18 bases in the middle. This CDR3 region has 17 residues. CDR3 protein: CASSYRRLGAVSYEQYF. In DNA form, the CDR3 reads TGTGCCAGCAGTTACCGAAGACTTGGAGCGGTCTCCTACGAGCAGTACTTC.

The chain carries TRBV27 and TRBJ1-3, with D unclear. CDR1 is MNHEY, CDR2 SMNVEV, per germline (reference sequence). This CDR3 spans 15 amino acids. The V end lost 3 bases, the J end lost 0 bases, and 9 bases lay between the germline ends. CDR3 DNA: TGTGCCAGCAGTTTTCGAGGGTCCTCTGGAAACACCATATATTTT. It yields the protein CASSFRGSSGNTIYF.

The rearrangement joins TRBV6-1 to TRBJ2-7; D is possibly TRBD1 (5 bases). The V end was cut by 3 bases, the J end by 3 bases, with 6 bases between. The germline V gene has CDR1 MNHNS and CDR2 SASEGT. CDR3 size: 12 residues. The CDR3 loop is CASSDRVYEQYF. The CDR3 DNA reads TGTGCCAGCAGTGACAGGGTCTACGAGCAGTACTTC.

The chain couples TRBV30 to TRBJ2-1, with 9 bases aligning to TRBD2. Trimming took 0 bases from V and 0 from J; bases not matched to a gene: 3. The CDR3 sequence is 16 residues long. Germline V CDR1 and CDR2: GTSNPN, SVGIG (reference sequence). The CDR3 nucleotides are TGTGCCTGGAGTGTACGCGGGAGGGTCTCCTACAATGAGCAGTTCTTC. The encoded protein is CAWSVRGRVSYNEQFF.

Only one count was recorded for this clone. The chain links TRBV7-8 to TRBJ2-5; 11 bases are shared with TRBD2. Germline assignment: CDR1 SGHVS and CDR2 FQNEAQ. The CDR3 has 16 amino acids. Germline trimming cut 1 base from V and 5 bases from J; bases unmatched to any gene: 6. The CDR3 is CASSLVRTSGRETQYF. In nucleotides, the CDR3 is TGTGCCAGCAGCTTAGTGCGGACTAGCGGGCGGGAGACCCAGTACTTC.

This clone was counted many times. The chain employs TRBV2 and TRBJ2-7, with 7 bases identical to TRBD1. Losses at the gene ends were 7 bases for V and 2 bases for J; bases not matched to a gene: 8. The CDR3 covers 14 residues. Germline lookup yields CDR1 SNHLY and CDR2 FYNNEI. CDR3 residues: CASTATGMAYEQYF. The CDR3 nucleotides read TGTGCCAGCACCGCGACAGGGATGGCCTACGAGCAGTACTTC.

V is TRBV14 and J is TRBJ2-7; 7 nucleotides align to TRBD2. Trimming at V came to 0 bases and at J to 0 bases, leaving 8 bases not matched to a gene. The CDR3 length is 17 residues. Per germline, CDR1 SGHDN and CDR2 FVKESK. CDR3 residues: CASSQDAPGLHSYEQYF. The CDR3 bases are TGTGCCAGCAGCCAAGACGCTCCGGGACTACACTCCTACGAGCAGTACTTC. Combining the CDR3 with reference TRBV14 and TRBJ2-7 gives the whole variable domain EAGVTQFPSHSVIEKGQTVTLRCDPISGHDNLYWYRRVMGKEIKFLLHFVKESKQDESGMPNNRFLAERTGGTYSTLKVQPAELEDSGVYFCASSQDAPGLHSYEQYFGPGTRLTVT.

The gene calls are TRBV7-9 and TRBJ2-7, with 12 bases fitting TRBD2. With 1 base clipped from V and 9 bases from J, the junction kept 4 bases outside the gene matches. The CDR3 totals 14 residues. Germline V gives CDR1 SEHNR, CDR2 FQNEAQ (reference sequence). CDR3 in amino acids: CASSLDTSGGRQYF. The CDR3 bases are TGTGCCAGCAGCTTAGATACTAGCGGGGGGCGGCAGTACTTC.

The J gene is TRBJ1-6, the V gene TRBV2; possibly TRBD1 for D (6 bases). V shed 0 bases and J shed 8 bases, with 11 bases lying between them. The CDR3 has 15 amino acids. The germline V gene encodes CDR1 SNHLY and CDR2 FYNNEI. The CDR3 DNA follows: TGTGCCAGCAGTGAAGCGCCGACAGGTTATTCACCCCTCCACTTT. Its translation is CASSEAPTGYSPLHF.

The chain links TRBV28 to TRBJ2-7; 7 nucleotides agree with TRBD2. The CDR3 length is 15 residues. Germline CDR1 and CDR2: MDHEN and SYDVKM. Trimming removed 5 bases from V and 7 bases from J; junction bases left unmatched: 14. The CDR3 coding sequence is TGTGCCAGCAGTCCCCGGCTGGGGGAGGGAAGTGAGCAGTACTTC. It translates to CASSPRLGEGSEQYF.

The V and J genes are TRBV5-1 and TRBJ1-1; D unclear. The germline CDR1 and CDR2 sequences are SGHRS and YFSETQ. V was shortened by 0 bases and J by 2 bases, with 8 bases between the two germline ends. The CDR3 totals 14 residues. CDR3 in amino acids: CASSLAVANTEAFF. The CDR3 DNA sequence: TGCGCCAGCAGCTTGGCTGTGGCAAACACTGAAGCTTTCTTT.

The chain recombines TRBV5-5 with TRBJ2-7, with 7 bases aligning to TRBD2. CDR3 size: 14 residues. Germline trimming cut 1 base from V and 8 bases from J; bases unmatched to any gene: 9. CDR1 SGHKS and CDR2 YYEKEE come from the germline V gene (reference sequence). This CDR3 is CASSLSRTSDQQYF. In DNA form, the CDR3 reads TGTGCCAGCAGCTTGAGCCGCACTAGCGATCAGCAGTACTTC.